The present T cell receptor beta chain was sequenced within a study of T-cell reconstitution after alpha-beta-depleted transplantation in children. The V gene's germline CDR1 is SGHTA and CDR2 FQGNSA. CDR3 length equals 15 residues. J lost 6 bases, V lost 5 bases, and 7 bases had no gene match. There are many counts of this clonotype. The library targeted TCRbeta and was prepared with unique molecular identifiers. MiXCR was run by TCRdb on the PCR reads, yielding one entry per CDR3 protein. This repertoire shows around 71,000 distinct CDR3 sequences, 5.5% to 7.5% found once; its top ten account for around 2.5%.

The source material was PBMCs from the stem cell graft donor, sampled from the stem cell graft. The chain employs TRBV7-2 and TRBJ2-2; TRBD1 aligns across 9 bases. This receptor was identified in a human donor who donated a stem cell graft to a child with acute lymphoblastic leukemia. The CDR3 region is CASSGNRGQSGELFF. CDR3 DNA sequence: TGTGCCAGCAGCGGGAACAGGGGGCAATCCGGGGAGCTGTTTTTT.